This TCR beta chain was sequenced in a study of blood T cell repertoires in COVID-19. Study-wide background: Material from acute and convalescent COVID-19 was sourced from the United States, Italy and Spain.

Original methodology: Scientists estimated how many nucleated cells there were by amplifying reference gene primers. Assay used: immunoSEQ multiplex PCR; TCRdb lists only in-frame clones, some missing. V and J calls and clone size follow that table, whereas D and trimming were derived from the DNA. The sample has more than 95,000 clones; approximately 83% are singletons. Trimming cost V 8 bases and J 6 bases; bases outside gene matches: 14. The germline V gene has CDR1 KGHDR and CDR2 SFDVKD. The CDR3 contains 16 residues. The sample consisted of peripheral blood. This sequence joins TRBV24-1 and TRBJ2-1; TRBD1 aligns across 8 bases. The TCR was taken from an elderly woman with active or convalescent COVID-19. The CDR3 coding sequence is TGTGCCACCAAGGGCAGGGGGCGCGATGTCGGCAATGAGCAGTTCTTC. Translating gives CATKGRGRDVGNEQFF.